A selection of T cell receptor beta chains follows, all from one sample in a study of graft-versus-host responses after intestinal transplantation. TCRdb's copy holds only in-frame clones and misses some; the assay was immunoSEQ multiplex PCR. The sample includes 9,500 to 15,000 clones, 83% of them seen just once. The specimen comprised PBMCs, sampled roughly 19 weeks after transplant. These TCRs come from a human patient who received an intestinal transplant, so some T cells may come from the graft donor. Each CDR3 is given without its conserved first and last residue.

>TRBV6-4
ASSESGGGPDTQY
>TRBV6-5
ASGRSTYEQY
>TRBV28
ASSYRTDTQY
>TRBV27
ASSLSGRGETQY
>TRBV7-8
ASSGRGGIAGELF
>TRBV6-5
ASSGLAGADTQY
>TRBV18
ASSPRERGGQSSYNEQF
>TRBV7-9
ASSLEGGGREQY
>TRBV5-1
ASSPLREVHEQY
>TRBV18
ASSPRTSTDTQY
>TRBV6-5
ASSYSSGSYNEQF
>TRBV7-3
ASSASTGRGSPLH
>TRBV7-2
ASSFGGRPSEQY
>TRBV6-1
ASKNSGTAYEQY
>TRBV7-9
ASSFYGGENQPQH
>TRBV2
ASRELLAEQETQY
>TRBV6-5
ASSARDGNNYGYT
>TRBV6-6
ASSDSGGNQPQH
>TRBV7-3
ASSFHSNQPQH
>TRBV30
AWRVSGNTIY
>TRBV5-1
ASSLGGRGATEAF
>TRBV19
ASSIATGVIGNTIY
>TRBV7-6
ASSLEAGTPTNTGELF
>TRBV28
ASSLLVAGVQSPLH
>TRBV27
ASSLDYEQF
>TRBV7-2
ASSPGGNTRSDTQY
>TRBV11-2
ASSRLEGQPQH
>TRBV21-1
ASSKGRQGKTQY
>TRBV2
ASNVERGNSPLH
>TRBV19
ASSMGQGMGEQY
>TRBV5-1
ASSLELTSGAKNIQY